A selection of T cell receptor beta chains follows, all from one sample in a study of CD8+ T cells in alopecia areata. TCRdb's copy holds only in-frame clones and misses some; the assay was immunoSEQ multiplex PCR. The table lists about 130,000 clones, over 50% of them singletons. This specimen consisted of CD4+ T cells sorted from blood, obtained at week 0. The source is a human donor with alopecia areata. The CDR3 runs from the conserved cysteine through the conserved F or W. D genes are given only for firm matches. The size entry is marked missing in some rows and otherwise reads once, few, many or a size class.

J,size,V,D,CDR3,DNA
TRBJ2-2,-,TRBV7-8,TRBD1,CASTMTRTGGVGELFF,TGTGCCAGCACCATGACCCGGACAGGGGGCGTCGGGGAGCTGTTTTTT
TRBJ1-1,-,TRBV2,-,CASTRGAEAFF,TGTGCCAGCACAAGGGGGGCTGAAGCTTTCTTT
TRBJ1-6,once,TRBV7-3,-,CASSEQGGRNSPLHF,TGTGCCAGCAGCGAGCAGGGAGGGCGTAATTCACCCCTCCACTTT
TRBJ1-5,-,TRBV7-2,-,CASSSGGANQPQHF,TGTGCCAGCAGCTCCGGGGGGGCAAATCAGCCCCAGCATTTT
TRBJ2-7,once,TRBV7-2,-,CASNPTGLGEQYF,TGTGCCAGCAACCCAACAGGGTTGGGCGAGCAGTACTTC
TRBJ1-1,once,TRBV5-1,-,CASSRTQPGAEAFF,TGCGCCAGCAGCCGGACACAACCCGGGGCTGAAGCTTTCTTT
TRBJ2-5,few,TRBV4-1,-,CASSQGRHQETQYF,TGCGCCAGCAGCCAAGGACGCCACCAAGAGACCCAGTACTTC
TRBJ1-3,-,TRBV7-9,-,CASSLPSSGNTIYF,TGTGCCAGCAGCTTACCTAGCTCTGGAAACACCATATATTTT
TRBJ2-3,-,TRBV4-2,TRBD2,CASSREGLGGTDTQYF,TGTGCCAGCAGCCGGGAGGGACTAGGCGGAACAGATACGCAGTATTTT
TRBJ1-2,-,TRBV6-5,-,CASSYEGWYGYTF,TGTGCCAGCAGTTACGAAGGGTGGTATGGCTACACCTTC
TRBJ2-1,few,TRBV6-1,-,CASSRGSYNEQFF,TGTGCCAGCAGCAGGGGATCCTACAATGAGCAGTTCTTC
TRBJ1-2,few,TRBV10-3,-,CAISDPGQKVGYTF,TGTGCCATCAGTGACCCGGGACAAAAAGTTGGCTACACCTTC
TRBJ1-2,-,TRBV6-4,-,CASRGDRHGYTF,TGTGCCAGCAGGGGCGACAGGCATGGCTACACCTTC
TRBJ2-5,-,TRBV4-1,-,CASSQDYTEETQYF,TGCGCCAGCAGCCAAGATTACACAGAAGAGACCCAGTACTTC
TRBJ1-2,few,TRBV27,-,CASSSPIGDGGYTF,TGTGCCAGCAGTTCCCCGATTGGGGACGGCGGCTACACCTTC
TRBJ2-2,-,TRBV4-3,-,CASSQVKGRGRTGELFF,TGCGCCAGCAGCCAAGTAAAAGGCAGGGGACGCACCGGGGAGCTGTTTTTT
TRBJ2-7,-,TRBV6-5,-,CASSYRTGYEQYF,TGTGCCAGCAGTTACCGGACGGGCTACGAGCAGTACTTC